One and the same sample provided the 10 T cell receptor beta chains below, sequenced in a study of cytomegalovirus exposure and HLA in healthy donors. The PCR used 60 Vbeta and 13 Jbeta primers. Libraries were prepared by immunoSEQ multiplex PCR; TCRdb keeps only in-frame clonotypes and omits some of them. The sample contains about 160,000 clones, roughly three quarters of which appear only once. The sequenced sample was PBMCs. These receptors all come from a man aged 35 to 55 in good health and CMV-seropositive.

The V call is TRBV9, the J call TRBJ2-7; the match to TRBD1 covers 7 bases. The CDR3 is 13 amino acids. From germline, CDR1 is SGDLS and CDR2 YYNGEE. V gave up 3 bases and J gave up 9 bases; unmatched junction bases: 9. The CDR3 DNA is TGTGCCAGCAGCGCCGGACAGGCGTCGGTGCAGTACTTC. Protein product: CASSAGQASVQYF. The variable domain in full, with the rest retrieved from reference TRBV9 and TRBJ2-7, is DSGVTQTPKHLITATGQRVTLRCSPRSGDLSVYWYQQSLDQGLQFLIQYYNGEERAKGNILERFSAQQFPDLHSELNLSSLELGDSALYFCASSAGQASVQYFGPGTRLTVT.

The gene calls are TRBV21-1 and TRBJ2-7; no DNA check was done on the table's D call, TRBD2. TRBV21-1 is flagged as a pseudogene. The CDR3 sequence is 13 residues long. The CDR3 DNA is TGTGCCAGCAGCAAGCGGGTCACCTACGAGCAGTACTTC. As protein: CASSKRVTYEQYF.

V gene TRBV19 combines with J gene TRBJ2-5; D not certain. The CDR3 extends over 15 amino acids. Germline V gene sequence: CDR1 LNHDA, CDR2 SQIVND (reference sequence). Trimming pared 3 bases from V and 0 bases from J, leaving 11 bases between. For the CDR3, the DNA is TGTGCCAGTAGTATTGGTGGCACGCACCAAGAGACCCAGTACTTC. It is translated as CASSIGGTHQETQYF.

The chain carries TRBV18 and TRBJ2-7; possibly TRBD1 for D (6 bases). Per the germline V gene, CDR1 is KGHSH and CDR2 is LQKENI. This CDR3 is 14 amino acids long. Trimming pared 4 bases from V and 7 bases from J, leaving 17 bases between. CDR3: CASSLQDRPLEQYF. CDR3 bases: TGTGCCAGCTCACTCCAGGACAGACCCTTGGAGCAGTACTTC.

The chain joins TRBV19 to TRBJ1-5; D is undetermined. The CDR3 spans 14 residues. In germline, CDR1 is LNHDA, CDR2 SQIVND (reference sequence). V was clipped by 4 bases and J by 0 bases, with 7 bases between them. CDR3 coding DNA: TGTGCCAGTAGTACCGGGAATAGCAATCAGCCCCAGCATTTT. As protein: CASSTGNSNQPQHF.

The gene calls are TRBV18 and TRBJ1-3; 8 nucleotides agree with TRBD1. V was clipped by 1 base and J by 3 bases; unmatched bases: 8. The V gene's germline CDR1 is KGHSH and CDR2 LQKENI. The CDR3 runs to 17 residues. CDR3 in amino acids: CASSPLSTGVLGNTIYF. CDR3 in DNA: TGTGCCAGCTCACCACTCTCGACAGGGGTACTTGGAAACACCATATATTTT.

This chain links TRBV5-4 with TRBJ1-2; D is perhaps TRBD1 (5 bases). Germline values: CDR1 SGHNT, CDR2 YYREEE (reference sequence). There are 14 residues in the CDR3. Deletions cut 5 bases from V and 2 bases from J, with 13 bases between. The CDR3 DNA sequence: TGTGCCAGCAGGCAGGACATACTGAACTATGGCTACACCTTC. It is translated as CASRQDILNYGYTF. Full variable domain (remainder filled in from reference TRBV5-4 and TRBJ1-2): ETGVTQSPTHLIKTRGQQVTLRCSSQSGHNTVSWYQQALGQGPQFIFQYYREEENGRGNFPPRFSGLQFPNYSSELNVNALELDDSALYLCASRQDILNYGYTFGSGTRLTVV.

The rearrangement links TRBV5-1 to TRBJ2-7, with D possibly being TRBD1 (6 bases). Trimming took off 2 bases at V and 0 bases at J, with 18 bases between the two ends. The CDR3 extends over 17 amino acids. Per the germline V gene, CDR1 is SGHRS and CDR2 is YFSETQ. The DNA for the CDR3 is TGCGCCAGCAGCTTAACGTCAGGGCAGGGGCCCTCCTACGAGCAGTACTTC. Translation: CASSLTSGQGPSYEQYF.

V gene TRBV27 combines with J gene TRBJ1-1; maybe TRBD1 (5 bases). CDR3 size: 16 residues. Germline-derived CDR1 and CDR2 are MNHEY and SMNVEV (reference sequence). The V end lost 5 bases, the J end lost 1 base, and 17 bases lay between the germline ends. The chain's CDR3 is CASSPPGGQGNTEAFF. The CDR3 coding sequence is TGTGCCAGCAGTCCCCCAGGCGGCCAGGGGAACACTGAAGCTTTCTTT.

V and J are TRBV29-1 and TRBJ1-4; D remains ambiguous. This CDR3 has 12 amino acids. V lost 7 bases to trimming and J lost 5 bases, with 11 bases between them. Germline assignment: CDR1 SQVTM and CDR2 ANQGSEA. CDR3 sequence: CSASTGNEKLFF. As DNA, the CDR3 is TGCAGCGCTTCCACCGGGAATGAAAAACTGTTTTTT.